This is a list of T cell receptor beta chains from one sample in a study of blood T cell repertoires in COVID-19. TCRdb keeps only in-frame clones here, not all; method: immunoSEQ multiplex PCR. The data hold hundreds of thousands of clones, with roughly 85% observed a single time. Sequenced: peripheral blood. The receptors were gathered from a middle-aged man with COVID-19, enrolled during active disease. Both conserved end residues are part of each CDR3. Each record gives: D gene, V gene, clone size, J gene, CDR3 protein, CDR3 DNA. The D gene is left open where the match is weak. Clone size is shown for a subset of rows, as once, few, many or a class of expanded clone.

>TRBD2|TRBV7-8|once|TRBJ2-3
CASSLLASGGTDTQYF
TGTGCCAGCAGCTTATTGGCTAGCGGGGGCACAGATACGCAGTATTTT
>.|TRBV28|.|TRBJ2-3
CASSPLGGSDTQYF
TGTGCCAGCAGTCCCCTTGGGGGCTCAGATACGCAGTATTTT
>TRBD2|TRBV7-8|.|TRBJ2-3
CASSSLAGGTDTQYF
TGTGCCAGCAGCAGCCTAGCGGGGGGCACAGATACGCAGTATTTT
>TRBD1|TRBV7-2|few|TRBJ1-2
CASSAPWGQRFGYTF
TGTGCCAGCAGCGCACCCTGGGGACAGAGGTTTGGCTACACCTTC
>.|TRBV19|.|TRBJ1-2
CASSGRKFHGYTF
TGTGCCAGTAGTGGCAGGAAATTCCATGGCTACACCTTC
>.|TRBV18|.|TRBJ2-5
CASSPTSGSRAQYF
TGTGCCAGCTCACCTACCTCTGGTTCTCGGGCCCAGTACTTC
>.|TRBV7-3|.|TRBJ1-1
CASSADSLRGTEAFF
TGTGCCAGCAGCGCCGACAGTCTTAGGGGCACTGAAGCTTTCTTT
>.|TRBV11-2|.|TRBJ2-7
CASSLDRLQSGQYF
TGTGCCAGCAGCTTAGATCGCCTCCAATCCGGGCAGTACTTC
>.|TRBV3-1/TRBV3-2|.|TRBJ2-3
CASSLRQESTDTQYF
TGTGCCAGCAGCCTCCGACAGGAAAGCACAGATACGCAGTATTTT
>.|TRBV5-1|.|TRBJ2-5
CASSLGDTVQTQYF
TGCGCCAGCAGCTTGGGGGACACCGTTCAGACCCAGTACTTC
>TRBD1|TRBV19|.|TRBJ2-7
CASSRRTGGYEQYF
TGTGCCAGTAGTAGGCGGACAGGGGGCTACGAGCAGTACTTC
>TRBD2|TRBV3-1/TRBV3-2|.|TRBJ2-5
CASSPPGLAGWGTQYF
TGTGCCAGCAGCCCTCCGGGACTAGCGGGGTGGGGAACCCAGTACTTC
>TRBD1|TRBV7-2|.|TRBJ2-5
CASSPGTGGQTQYF
TGTGCCAGCAGCCCCGGGACAGGTGGTCAGACCCAGTACTTC
>TRBD1|TRBV27|.|TRBJ1-1
CASNRQGGTEAFF
TGTGCCAGCAACCGACAGGGAGGCACTGAAGCTTTCTTT
>TRBD2|TRBV3-1/TRBV3-2|.|TRBJ2-6
CASSQGAGTGANVLTF
TGTGCCAGCAGCCAAGGAGCGGGGACTGGGGCCAACGTCCTGACTTTC
>.|TRBV6-5|.|TRBJ2-1
CASIPGGNYNEQFF
TGTGCCAGCATTCCCGGCGGTAACTACAATGAGCAGTTCTTC
>.|TRBV20-1|.|TRBJ2-7
CSARDISEQYF
TGCAGTGCTAGAGATATCTCCGAGCAGTACTTC
>TRBD1|TRBV19|.|TRBJ2-1
CASNGDPGTGIYNEQFF
TGTGCGAGTAACGGGGATCCCGGGACAGGAATATACAATGAGCAGTTCTTC
>.|TRBV29-1|.|TRBJ2-7
CSVSSQTYEQYF
TGCAGCGTTTCATCACAGACCTACGAGCAGTACTTC
>TRBD1|TRBV6-5|once|TRBJ1-5
CASSTTGGNQPQHF
TGTGCCAGCAGTACGACAGGGGGCAATCAGCCCCAGCATTTT
>TRBD2|TRBV7-6|.|TRBJ2-1
CASSPGGLAASAVFF
TGTGCCAGCAGCCCTGGGGGACTAGCGGCCTCCGCTGTGTTCTTC
>.|TRBV27|.|TRBJ1-1
CASSLAGRNTEAFF
TGTGCCAGCAGTTTGGCAGGGCGAAACACTGAAGCTTTCTTT
>.|TRBV14|.|TRBJ1-4
CASSRDPTNEKLFF
TGTGCCAGCAGCCGCGATCCAACTAATGAAAAACTGTTTTTT
>.|TRBV11-2|.|TRBJ2-2
CASSRAPSAPKNTGELFF
TGTGCCAGCAGCCGAGCACCTAGCGCACCCAAGAACACCGGGGAGCTGTTTTTT
>TRBD1|TRBV6-5|.|TRBJ1-4
CASRPTGTGEKLFF
TGTGCCAGCAGGCCGACAGGGACGGGTGAAAAACTGTTTTTT
>.|TRBV27|.|TRBJ2-7
CASSFSSPYEQYF
TGTGCCAGCAGTTTTTCGTCTCCCTACGAGCAGTACTTC
>.|TRBV6-2/TRBV6-3|.|TRBJ2-3
CASSYNVGRKFGTDTQYF
TGTGCCAGCAGTTATAATGTTGGGAGGAAATTTGGCACAGATACGCAGTATTTT
>TRBD1|TRBV14|.|TRBJ2-1
CASSQYRGGGEQFF
TGTGCCAGCAGCCAATATCGAGGGGGCGGTGAGCAGTTCTTC
>TRBD1|TRBV5-1|.|TRBJ1-1
CASSSGQGRLDTEAFF
TGCGCCAGCAGCAGCGGACAGGGGCGATTGGATACTGAAGCTTTCTTT
>.|TRBV10-1|.|TRBJ2-1
CASRQNEQFF
TGCGCCAGCAGACAGAATGAGCAGTTCTTC
>TRBD1|TRBV5-4|.|TRBJ1-1
CASTYGQGNTEAFF
TGTGCCAGCACCTACGGACAGGGGAACACTGAAGCTTTCTTT
>TRBD1|TRBV18|.|TRBJ1-2
CASSPGTGNYGYTF
TGTGCCAGCTCACCAGGGACAGGGAACTATGGCTACACCTTC
>TRBD2|TRBV5-1|.|TRBJ2-5
CASSSLAGGGETQYF
TGCGCCAGCAGCTCATTAGCGGGGGGCGGTGAGACCCAGTACTTC
>.|TRBV19|.|TRBJ1-2
CASSSAGLSYGYTF
TGTGCCAGTAGTTCTGCGGGACTGAGCTATGGCTACACCTTC
>TRBD1|TRBV5-1|.|TRBJ1-5
CASSPGQNNNQPQHF
TGCGCCAGCAGCCCGGGACAGAATAACAATCAGCCCCAGCATTTT
>.|TRBV7-2|.|TRBJ1-2
CASSLDPNGVYGYTF
TGTGCCAGCAGCTTAGACCCTAACGGGGTCTATGGCTACACCTTC
>.|TRBV6-5|.|TRBJ1-1
CASSYGALNTEAFF
TGTGCCAGCAGTTACGGAGCCCTGAACACTGAAGCTTTCTTT
>.|TRBV2|.|TRBJ2-7
CASQRIGVGREQYF
TGTGCCAGCCAGAGGATAGGGGTGGGTAGGGAGCAGTACTTC
>TRBD1|TRBV5-1|.|TRBJ2-2
CASSLIIQWDRAPRDTGELFF
TGCGCCAGCAGCTTGATTATTCAGTGGGACAGGGCCCCCCGGGACACCGGGGAGCTGTTTTTT
>TRBD2|TRBV6-5|.|TRBJ2-7
CASSLVAGYYEQYF
TGTGCCAGCAGTCTGGTAGCGGGGTACTACGAGCAGTACTTC
>TRBD1|TRBV28|.|TRBJ1-2
CASSSWTGGNYGYTF
TGTGCCAGCAGTTCCTGGACAGGAGGAAACTATGGCTACACCTTC
>.|TRBV7-8|.|TRBJ2-5
CASSLAGGETQYF
TGTGCCAGCAGCTTAGCGGGGGGAGAGACCCAGTACTTC
>TRBD1|TRBV28|.|TRBJ1-4
CASSRDRGPSGNEKLFF
TGTGCCAGCAGTAGGGACAGGGGCCCCTCGGGTAATGAAAAACTGTTTTTT
>TRBD1|TRBV19|few|TRBJ1-4
CASSIAGGIDEKLFF
TGTGCCAGTAGTATCGCAGGGGGCATCGATGAAAAACTGTTTTTT
>TRBD2|TRBV5-4|.|TRBJ2-7
CASSRRTSGLHEQYF
TGTGCCAGCAGCCGCCGGACTAGCGGGCTCCACGAGCAGTACTTC
>.|TRBV6-6|.|TRBJ1-3
CASSPTARGSGNTIYF
TGTGCCAGCAGTCCCACTGCCAGGGGCTCTGGAAACACCATATATTTT
>.|TRBV7-3|.|TRBJ1-6
CASSSGQTSASPLHF
TGTGCCAGCAGCTCGGGACAAACGTCTGCTTCACCCCTCCACTTT
>TRBD2|TRBV2|.|TRBJ2-7
CASSQRGAKYEQYF
TGTGCCAGCAGCCAGCGGGGGGCCAAATACGAGCAGTACTTC
>.|TRBV7-9|.|TRBJ2-7
CASSFDREVNEQYF
TGTGCCAGCAGCTTTGACAGGGAGGTAAACGAGCAGTACTTC
>TRBD1|TRBV5-4|.|TRBJ2-2
CASSLGQGDTGELFF
TGTGCCAGCAGCTTGGGGCAGGGGGACACCGGGGAGCTGTTTTTT
>TRBD2|TRBV14|.|TRBJ2-1
CASSQDRLAGRWFF
TGTGCCAGCAGCCAAGATCGTCTAGCGGGGAGGTGGTTCTTC
>TRBD1|TRBV10-2|.|TRBJ1-2
CASRDRGRDGYTF
TGCGCCAGCAGGGACAGGGGACGGGATGGCTACACCTTC
>.|TRBV2|few|TRBJ1-4
CATSLGLAEEKLFF
TGTGCCACCTCTTTGGGACTAGCAGAGGAAAAACTGTTTTTT
>TRBD1|TRBV29-1|.|TRBJ1-1
CSVEGQGNTEAFF
TGCAGCGTTGAAGGACAGGGTAACACTGAAGCTTTCTTT
>TRBD1|TRBV11-1|.|TRBJ2-5
CASSYLGTVEETQYF
TGTGCCAGCAGCTACCTCGGGACAGTGGAAGAGACCCAGTACTTC
>.|TRBV6-5|.|TRBJ1-6
CASMGEVWYSPLHF
TGTGCCAGCATGGGCGAAGTATGGTATTCACCCCTCCACTTT
>.|TRBV19|.|TRBJ1-6
CASRAGGFLPLHF
TGTGCCAGTAGGGCGGGGGGATTTTTACCCCTCCACTTT
>.|TRBV6-5|.|TRBJ1-6
CASSSTGYNSPLHF
TGTGCCAGCTCTTCTACAGGGTATAATTCACCCCTCCACTTT
>.|TRBV7-8|few|TRBJ1-1
CASSLAGVAREAFF
TGTGCCAGCAGCCTAGCGGGAGTGGCGCGTGAAGCTTTCTTT